The 7 T cell receptor beta chains below come from one sample, sequenced in a study of control samples from healthy donors and cancer patients. Data came from immunoSEQ multiplex PCR; TCRdb stores just in-frame clones and leaves some out. The data hold fewer than 65,000 clones, with over 70% observed a single time. Source material: blood. The source of these receptors is a man between 70 and 80 years old in good health.

The V gene is TRBV2, the J gene TRBJ2-7; 7 bases line up with TRBD2. The CDR3 covers 18 residues. The trim removed 6 bases at V and 3 bases at J, leaving 20 bases unmatched. The germline V gene encodes CDR1 SNHLY and CDR2 FYNNEI. CDR3 DNA sequence: TGTGCCAGCAGCGTATTTTCCTTTCGAGCGGGAAATATCTACGAGCAGTACTTC. It yields the protein CASSVFSFRAGNIYEQYF. Filled out from reference TRBV2 and TRBJ2-7, the complete variable domain reads EPEVTQTPSHQVTQMGQEVILRCVPISNHLYFYWYRQILGQKVEFLVSFYNNEISEKSEIFDDQFSVERPDGSNFTLKIRSTKLEDSAMYFCASSVFSFRAGNIYEQYFGPGTRLTVT.

V is TRBV18 and J is TRBJ2-1, with TRBD1 matching over 10 bases. The CDR3 spans 14 residues. Per germline, CDR1 KGHSH and CDR2 LQKENI. After removal of 6 bases from V and 9 bases from J, the junction contained 8 bases not matched to a gene. CDR3 DNA sequence: TGTGCCAGCTCCCCGGGACAGGGGAGTGCTGAGCAGTTCTTC. The encoded protein is CASSPGQGSAEQFF.

This clone was found once. The V gene is TRBV24-1, the J gene TRBJ1-1, with 8 nucleotides matching TRBD1. CDR1 is KGHDR, CDR2 SFDVKD, per germline. V shed 7 bases, J shed 1 base, and the junction held 4 bases outside the gene matches. This CDR3 spans 14 amino acids. The CDR3 region has the DNA TGTGCCACCAGGCAGGGACAGGAGAACACTGAAGCTTTCTTT. Translation gives CATRQGQENTEAFF.

V gene TRBV5-1 combines with J gene TRBJ1-5; 8 nucleotides line up with TRBD1. CDR3 length equals 15 residues. CDR1 is SGHRS and CDR2 is YFSETQ in the germline V gene. Trimming cost V 1 base and J 5 bases; bases outside gene matches: 5. In DNA form, the CDR3 reads TGCGCCAGCAGCTTGTGGGGACAGGACGATCAGCCCCAGCATTTT. It specifies CASSLWGQDDQPQHF.

This clone was observed once. The DNA for the CDR3 is TGCGCCAGCAGCTTGGGAGTTGGGCAAGAGACCCAGTACTTC. The encoded protein is CASSLGVGQETQYF. The J gene is TRBJ2-5, the V gene TRBV5-1, with D unclear. There are 14 residues in the CDR3. The V end was cut by 0 bases, the J end by 2 bases, with 8 bases between. Per the germline V gene, CDR1 is SGHRS and CDR2 is YFSETQ. Full variable domain (missing parts from reference TRBV5-1 and TRBJ2-5): KAGVTQTPRYLIKTRGQQVTLSCSPISGHRSVSWYQQTPGQGLQFLFEYFSETQRNKGNFPGRFSGRQFSNSRSEMNVSTLELGDSALYLCASSLGVGQETQYFGPGTRLLVL.

The chain joins TRBV7-9 to TRBJ2-5; D possibly matches TRBD1 or TRBD2 (5 bases each). CDR1 is SEHNR, CDR2 FQNEAQ, per germline (reference sequence). The CDR3 length is 13 residues. Trimming took 1 base from V and 7 from J, leaving 10 bases between them. The CDR3 protein is CASSLDGAGTQYF. DNA of the CDR3: TGTGCCAGCAGCTTAGACGGGGCAGGGACCCAGTACTTC.

J is TRBJ1-2 and V is TRBV19; no clear D gene. The CDR3 runs 14 residues. With 4 bases removed from V and 3 bases from J, the gap between germline ends came to 12 bases. Looked up from germline, CDR1 is LNHDA and CDR2 is SQIVND (reference sequence). The CDR3 reads CASSTLRGYYGYTF. The CDR3, as DNA: TGTGCCAGTAGTACCCTTCGGGGATACTATGGCTACACCTTC.